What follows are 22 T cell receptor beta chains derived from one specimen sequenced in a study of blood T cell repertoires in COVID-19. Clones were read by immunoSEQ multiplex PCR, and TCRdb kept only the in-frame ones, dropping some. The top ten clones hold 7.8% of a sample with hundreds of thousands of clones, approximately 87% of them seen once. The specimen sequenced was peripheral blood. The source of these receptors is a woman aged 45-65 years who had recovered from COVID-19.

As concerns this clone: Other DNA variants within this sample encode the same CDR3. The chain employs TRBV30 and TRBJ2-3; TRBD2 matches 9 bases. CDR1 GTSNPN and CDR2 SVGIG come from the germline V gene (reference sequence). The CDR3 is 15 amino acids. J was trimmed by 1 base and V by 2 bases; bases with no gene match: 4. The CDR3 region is CAWSRLAGRTDTQYF. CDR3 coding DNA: TGTGCCTGGAGTAGGCTAGCGGGGCGCACAGATACGCAGTATTTT.

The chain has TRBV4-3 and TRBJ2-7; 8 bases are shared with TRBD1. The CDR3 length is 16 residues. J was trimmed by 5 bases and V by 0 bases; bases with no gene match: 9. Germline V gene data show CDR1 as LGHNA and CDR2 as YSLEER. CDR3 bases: TGCGCCAGCAGCCAAGATAGTGTCAGGGGGCGCCACGAGCAGTACTTC. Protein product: CASSQDSVRGRHEQYF.

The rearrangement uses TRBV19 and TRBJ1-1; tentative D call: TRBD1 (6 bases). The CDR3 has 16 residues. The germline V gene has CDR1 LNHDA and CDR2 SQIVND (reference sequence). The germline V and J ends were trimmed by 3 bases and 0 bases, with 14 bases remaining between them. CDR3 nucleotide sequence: TGTGCCAGTAGTATCCAGGGGCTGGGGATGAACACTGAAGCTTTCTTT. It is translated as CASSIQGLGMNTEAFF.

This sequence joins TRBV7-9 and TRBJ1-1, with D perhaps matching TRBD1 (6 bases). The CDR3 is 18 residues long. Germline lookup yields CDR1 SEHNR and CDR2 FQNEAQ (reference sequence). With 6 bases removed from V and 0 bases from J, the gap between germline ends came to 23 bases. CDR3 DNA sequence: TGTGCCAGCAGTTTGGGGGCCGGGTCAGGCCTGTTGAACACTGAAGCTTTCTTT. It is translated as CASSLGAGSGLLNTEAFF.

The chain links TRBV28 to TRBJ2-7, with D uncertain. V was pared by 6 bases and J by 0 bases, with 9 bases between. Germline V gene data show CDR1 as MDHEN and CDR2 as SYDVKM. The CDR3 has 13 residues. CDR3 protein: CASSSGFSYEQYF. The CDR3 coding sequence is TGTGCCAGCAGCTCAGGATTCTCCTACGAGCAGTACTTC.

CDR3 DNA: TGTGCCACCAGTGAACCTCAGGTTTTGGCTAATGAAAAACTGTTTTTT. This codes for CATSEPQVLANEKLFF. The gene calls are TRBV24-1 and TRBJ1-4; D unresolved. Germline CDR1 reads KGHDR; CDR2 reads SFDVKD. This CDR3 spans 16 amino acids. V lost 4 bases to trimming and J lost 3 bases, with 14 bases between them.

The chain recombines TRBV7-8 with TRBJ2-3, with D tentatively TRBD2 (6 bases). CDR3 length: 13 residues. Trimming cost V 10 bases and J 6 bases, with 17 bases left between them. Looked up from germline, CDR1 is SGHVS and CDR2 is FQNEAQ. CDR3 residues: CAIRRRGGDTQYF. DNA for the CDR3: TGTGCCATCCGAAGGCGGGGTGGTGATACGCAGTATTTT.

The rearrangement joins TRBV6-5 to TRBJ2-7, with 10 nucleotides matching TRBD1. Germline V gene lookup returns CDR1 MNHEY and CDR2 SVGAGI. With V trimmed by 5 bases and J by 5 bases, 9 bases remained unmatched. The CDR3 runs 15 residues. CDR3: CASSLRDRGFHEQYF. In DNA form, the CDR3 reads TGTGCCAGCAGTCTACGGGACAGGGGTTTCCACGAGCAGTACTTC.

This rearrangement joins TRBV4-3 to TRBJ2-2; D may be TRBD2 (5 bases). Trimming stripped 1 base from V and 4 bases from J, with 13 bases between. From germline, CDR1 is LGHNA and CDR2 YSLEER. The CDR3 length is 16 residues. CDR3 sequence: CASSQGITRTTGELFF. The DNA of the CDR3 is TGCGCCAGCAGCCAAGGCATAACTAGGACCACCGGGGAGCTGTTTTTT.

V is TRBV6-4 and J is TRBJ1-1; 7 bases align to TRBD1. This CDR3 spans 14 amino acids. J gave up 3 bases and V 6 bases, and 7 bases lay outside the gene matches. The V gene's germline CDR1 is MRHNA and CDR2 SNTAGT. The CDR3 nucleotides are TGTGCCAGCAGAGCGACAGGGCGCGACACTGAAGCTTTCTTT. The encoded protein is CASRATGRDTEAFF.

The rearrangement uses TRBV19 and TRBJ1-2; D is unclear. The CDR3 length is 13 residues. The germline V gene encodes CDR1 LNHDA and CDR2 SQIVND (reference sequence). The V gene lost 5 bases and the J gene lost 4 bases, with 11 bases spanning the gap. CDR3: CASSFLTSYGYTF. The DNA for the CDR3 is TGTGCCAGTAGTTTTCTAACCTCCTATGGCTACACCTTC.

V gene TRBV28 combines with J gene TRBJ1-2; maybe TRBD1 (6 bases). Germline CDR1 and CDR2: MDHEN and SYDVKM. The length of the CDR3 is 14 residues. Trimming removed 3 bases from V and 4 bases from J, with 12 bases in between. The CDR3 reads CASSFPTGFYGYTF. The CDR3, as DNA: TGTGCCAGCAGTTTTCCGACAGGCTTCTATGGCTACACCTTC.

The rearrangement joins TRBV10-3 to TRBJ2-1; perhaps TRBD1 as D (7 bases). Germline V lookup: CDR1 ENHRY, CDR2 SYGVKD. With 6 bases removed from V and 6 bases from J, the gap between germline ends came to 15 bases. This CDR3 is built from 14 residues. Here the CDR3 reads CAIRTGQGGNEQFF. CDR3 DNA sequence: TGTGCCATCAGGACTGGCCAGGGGGGCAATGAGCAGTTCTTC.

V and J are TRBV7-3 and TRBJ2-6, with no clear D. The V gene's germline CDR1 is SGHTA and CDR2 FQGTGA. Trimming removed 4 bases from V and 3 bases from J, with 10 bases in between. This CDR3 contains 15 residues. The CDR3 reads CASSSRIDGANVLTF. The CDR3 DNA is TGTGCCAGCAGCTCCCGTATAGATGGGGCCAACGTCCTGACTTTC.

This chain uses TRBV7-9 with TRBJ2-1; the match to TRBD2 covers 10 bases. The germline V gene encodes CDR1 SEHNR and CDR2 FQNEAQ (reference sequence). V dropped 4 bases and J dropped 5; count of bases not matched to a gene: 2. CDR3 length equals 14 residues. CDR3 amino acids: CASSSGLANNEQFF. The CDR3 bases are TGTGCCAGCAGCTCGGGACTAGCGAACAATGAGCAGTTCTTC.

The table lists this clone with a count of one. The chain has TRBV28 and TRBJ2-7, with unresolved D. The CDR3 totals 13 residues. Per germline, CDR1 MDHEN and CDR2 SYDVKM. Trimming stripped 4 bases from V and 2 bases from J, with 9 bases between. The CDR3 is CASSSTATYEQYF. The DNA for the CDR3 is TGTGCCAGCAGTTCAACAGCCACCTACGAGCAGTACTTC.

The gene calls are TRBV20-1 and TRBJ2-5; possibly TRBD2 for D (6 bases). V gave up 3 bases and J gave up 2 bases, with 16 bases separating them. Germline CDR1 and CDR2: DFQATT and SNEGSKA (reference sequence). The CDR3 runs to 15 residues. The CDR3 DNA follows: TGCAGTGCTAGTGTCGGGGGACTCCGACAAGAGACCCAGTACTTC. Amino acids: CSASVGGLRQETQYF.

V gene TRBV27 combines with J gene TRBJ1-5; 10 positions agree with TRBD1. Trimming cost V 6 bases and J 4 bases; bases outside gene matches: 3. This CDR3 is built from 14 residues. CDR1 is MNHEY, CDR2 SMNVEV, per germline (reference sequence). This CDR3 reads CASRGTGVNQPQHF. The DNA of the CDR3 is TGTGCCAGCAGGGGGACAGGGGTGAATCAGCCCCAGCATTTT.

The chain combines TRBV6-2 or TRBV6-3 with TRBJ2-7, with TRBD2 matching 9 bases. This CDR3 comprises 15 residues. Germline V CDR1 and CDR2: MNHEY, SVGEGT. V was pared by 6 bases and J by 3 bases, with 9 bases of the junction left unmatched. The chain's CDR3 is CASSQAISGSYEQYF. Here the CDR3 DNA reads TGTGCCAGCAGCCAAGCCATTAGCGGGAGCTACGAGCAGTACTTC.

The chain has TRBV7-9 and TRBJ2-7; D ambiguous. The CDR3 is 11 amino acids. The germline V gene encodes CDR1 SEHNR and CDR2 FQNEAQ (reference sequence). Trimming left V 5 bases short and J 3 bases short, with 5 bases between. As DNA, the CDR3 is TGTGCCAGCAGCACTAACTACGAGCAGTACTTC. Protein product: CASSTNYEQYF.

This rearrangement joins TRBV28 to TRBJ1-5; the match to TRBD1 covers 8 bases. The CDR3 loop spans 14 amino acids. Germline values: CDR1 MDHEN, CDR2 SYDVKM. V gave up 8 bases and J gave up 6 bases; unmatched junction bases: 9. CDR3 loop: CASYDRGFPQPQHF. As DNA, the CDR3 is TGTGCCAGCTATGACAGGGGTTTCCCTCAGCCCCAGCATTTT.

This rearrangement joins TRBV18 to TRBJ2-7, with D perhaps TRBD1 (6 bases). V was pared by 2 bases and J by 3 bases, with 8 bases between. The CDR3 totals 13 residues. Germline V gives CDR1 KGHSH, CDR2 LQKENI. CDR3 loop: CASSPSGVYEQYF. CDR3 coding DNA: TGTGCCAGCTCACCATCAGGGGTCTACGAGCAGTACTTC.